Presented here are 29 T cell receptor beta chains from one specimen sequenced in a study of T-cell reconstitution after alpha-beta-depleted transplantation in children. A library of TCRbeta sequences, prepared with unique molecular identifiers, was generated. TCRdb processed the PCR reads anew with MiXCR; each CDR3 protein has one entry. The sample gives under 450,000 distinct CDR3 sequences, roughly 17% of which show up once; around 30% is in the top ten. The sample here was PBMCs, mostly from graft donor cells, taken 360 days after TCRalphabeta/CD19-depleted stem cell transplant. The receptors shown here come from a boy younger than two who had a stem cell transplant for Wiskott-Aldrich syndrome, so the T cells may come from the graft donor.

This clonotype was observed a handful of times. The rearrangement links TRBV20-1 to TRBJ2-5, with 10 bases aligning to TRBD2. CDR3 length: 17 amino acids. V dropped 0 bases and J dropped 2; count of bases not matched to a gene: 9. The germline CDR1 and CDR2 sequences are DFQATT and SNEGSKA (reference sequence). CDR3 DNA sequence: TGCAGTGCTAGAGATTGGGGTAGCGGGGGGCGGCAAGAGACCCAGTACTTC. It translates to CSARDWGSGGRQETQYF.

In its sample, this clonotype was seen a few times. The chain is built from TRBV12-3 or TRBV12-4 and TRBJ2-5; TRBD2 aligns across 15 bases. V shed 7 bases, J shed 6 bases, and the junction held 9 bases outside the gene matches. CDR3 length: 16 amino acids. As DNA, the CDR3 is TGTGCCAGCAAACCGGGACTAGCGGGGGGAGGAAAGACCCAGTACTTC. Protein sequence: CASKPGLAGGGKTQYF.

This chain links TRBV2 with TRBJ2-1; D is undetermined. CDR1 SNHLY and CDR2 FYNNEI come from the germline V gene. V lost 1 base and J 3 bases, leaving 4 bases between the germline ends. The CDR3 has 13 residues. The CDR3 here is CASSEGFYNEQFF. The CDR3 nucleotides are TGTGCCAGCAGTGAAGGGTTCTACAATGAGCAGTTCTTC. The full variable domain, with the rest looked up from reference TRBV2 and TRBJ2-1, is EPEVTQTPSHQVTQMGQEVILRCVPISNHLYFYWYRQILGQKVEFLVSFYNNEISEKSEIFDDQFSVERPDGSNFTLKIRSTKLEDSAMYFCASSEGFYNEQFFGPGTRLTVL.

The chain recombines TRBV30 with TRBJ1-1, with 8 bases lining up with TRBD1. The germline V gene has CDR1 GTSNPN and CDR2 SVGIG (reference sequence). The CDR3 loop spans 15 amino acids. J lost 3 bases, V lost 2 bases, and 8 bases had no gene match. The CDR3 is CAWSTGTGWYTEAFF. The CDR3, as DNA: TGTGCCTGGAGTACGGGGACAGGCTGGTACACTGAAGCTTTCTTT.

This clonotype was observed many times. This chain uses TRBV13 with TRBJ2-1, with D unclear. The germline V gene encodes CDR1 PRHDT and CDR2 FYEKMQ (reference sequence). V shed 1 base and J shed 4 bases, with 8 bases lying between them. The CDR3 has 14 amino acids. The CDR3 coding sequence is TGTGCCAGCAGCTTAGCCACAGATTACAATGAGCAGTTCTTC. It translates to CASSLATDYNEQFF.

This clonotype has only a few counts. This chain connects TRBV20-1 to TRBJ2-2; D is unclear. This CDR3 is built from 15 residues. Trimming took off 6 bases at V and 4 bases at J, with 18 bases between the two ends. Germline V gives CDR1 DFQATT, CDR2 SNEGSKA (reference sequence). The CDR3 spells CSAEFRRVGTGELFF. The CDR3 DNA follows: TGCAGTGCGGAGTTCCGGCGCGTGGGCACCGGGGAGCTGTTTTTT.

The chain links TRBV30 to TRBJ1-2; D is uncertain. CDR1 GTSNPN and CDR2 SVGIG come from the germline V gene (reference sequence). Trimming stripped 1 base from V and 2 bases from J, with 5 bases between. There are 12 residues in the CDR3. The CDR3 loop reads CAWSGANYGYTF. The CDR3 DNA is TGTGCCTGGAGTGGGGCGAACTATGGCTACACCTTC.

This clonotype showed up just a few times. The V and J genes are TRBV7-6 and TRBJ2-7; D is unresolved. Germline V lookup: CDR1 SGHVS, CDR2 FNYEAQ. V gave up 0 bases and J gave up 1 base, with 10 bases separating them. This CDR3 comprises 15 residues. Here the CDR3 DNA reads TGTGCCAGCAGCTTAGCGGGGTGGACGTCCTACGAGCAGTACTTC. Translation: CASSLAGWTSYEQYF. Full variable domain (missing parts from reference TRBV7-6 and TRBJ2-7): GAGVSQSPRYKVTKRGQDVALRCDPISGHVSLYWYRQALGQGPEFLTYFNYEAQQDKSGLPNDRFSAERPEGSISTLTIQRTEQRDSAMYRCASSLAGWTSYEQYFGPGTRLTVT.

This clonotype was seen a handful of times. This chain uses TRBV11-2 with TRBJ2-7; 8 nucleotides align to TRBD1. The CDR3 has 20 residues. After removal of 3 bases from V and 1 base from J, the junction contained 20 bases not matched to a gene. Germline CDR1 SGHAT, CDR2 FQNNGV. CDR3 residues: CASSFRRVRVGQGRSYEQYF. The CDR3 region has the DNA TGTGCCAGCAGCTTCCGCCGAGTTCGAGTTGGACAGGGTAGATCCTACGAGCAGTACTTC.

The chain links TRBV28 to TRBJ2-1; 11 bases are shared with TRBD2. The CDR3 runs 13 residues. V shed 7 bases and J 9 bases; nucleotides not matched to a gene: 5. Germline V gene data show CDR1 as MDHEN and CDR2 as SYDVKM. CDR3 protein: CASMTSGVGEQFF. Written as DNA, the CDR3 is TGTGCCAGCATGACTAGCGGGGTGGGTGAGCAGTTCTTC.

The V call is TRBV6-5, the J call TRBJ2-2; the match to TRBD2 covers 10 bases. The CDR3 covers 17 residues. The V gene's germline CDR1 is MNHEY and CDR2 SVGAGI. The V segment lost 0 bases and the J segment 0 bases; nucleotides outside the gene matches: 1. This CDR3 reads CASSYSTSGTNTGELFF. As DNA, the CDR3 is TGTGCCAGCAGTTACTCAACTAGCGGGACGAACACCGGGGAGCTGTTTTTT.

The rearrangement joins TRBV7-9 to TRBJ1-2, with D possibly being TRBD1 (6 bases). V was clipped by 4 bases and J by 1 base, with 19 bases between them. Germline CDR1 is SEHNR and CDR2 is FQNEAQ (reference sequence). The CDR3 extends over 17 amino acids. This CDR3 reads CASSSLGGGPINYGYTF. DNA for the CDR3: TGTGCCAGCAGCTCCCTAGGTGGGGGCCCAATTAACTATGGCTACACCTTC.

The chain links TRBV27 to TRBJ2-7; 9 nucleotides match TRBD2. The CDR3 is 18 residues long. The V gene end was trimmed by 2 bases and the J gene end by 2 bases; junction bases not matched to a gene: 13. Germline V lookup: CDR1 MNHEY, CDR2 SMNVEV (reference sequence). Here the CDR3 reads CASSLRRGVSGRPYEQYF. CDR3 sequence (DNA): TGTGCCAGCAGTTTAAGGAGGGGGGTTAGCGGGAGACCCTACGAGCAGTACTTC.

This clonotype was counted only a few times. V gene TRBV15 combines with J gene TRBJ2-7, with TRBD1 identical over 7 bases. Germline V CDR1 and CDR2: LNHNV, YYDKDF (reference sequence). The CDR3 covers 17 residues. V lost 5 bases to trimming and J lost 3 bases; unmatched junction nucleotides: 16. The CDR3 DNA follows: TGTGCCACCAGCGCAATCGAGCTTAGGACAGGCCTCTACGAGCAGTACTTC. Amino acids: CATSAIELRTGLYEQYF.

V gene TRBV29-1 combines with J gene TRBJ2-3; 8 bases are a match to TRBD1. Looked up from germline, CDR1 is SQVTM and CDR2 is ANQGSEA. The CDR3 spans 16 residues. With V trimmed by 5 bases and J by 4 bases, 14 bases remained unmatched. DNA for the CDR3: TGCAGCGTTAGGACAGGGCGCCTCCGATATGCAGATACGCAGTATTTT. Encoded protein: CSVRTGRLRYADTQYF.

This chain connects TRBV29-1 to TRBJ2-5; weak D call: TRBD2 (5 bases). This CDR3 comprises 13 residues. Trimming stripped 7 bases from V and 4 bases from J, with 16 bases between. The V gene's germline CDR1 is SQVTM and CDR2 ANQGSEA. The CDR3 loop is CSAFYYEGETQYF. DNA of the CDR3: TGCAGCGCTTTTTACTATGAGGGAGAGACCCAGTACTTC.

CDR3 amino acids: CASRPGRGNQPQHF. CDR3 bases: TGTGCCAGCAGACCCGGCCGGGGCAATCAGCCCCAGCATTTT. The V call is TRBV6-2 or TRBV6-3, the J call TRBJ1-5; D is unresolved. Per germline, CDR1 MNHEY and CDR2 SVGEGT. The CDR3 covers 14 residues. Trimming cost V 6 bases and J 2 bases, with 11 bases left between them.

The J gene is TRBJ2-1, the V gene TRBV20-1; 7 nucleotides line up with TRBD2. CDR1 is DFQATT, CDR2 SNEGSKA, per germline (reference sequence). With 5 bases clipped from V and 2 bases from J, the junction kept 6 bases outside the gene matches. The CDR3 contains 14 residues. CDR3 amino acids: CSAYKRDPYNEQFF. The CDR3 bases are TGCAGTGCTTATAAGCGGGACCCCTACAATGAGCAGTTCTTC.

This clonotype was observed a handful of times. The rearrangement uses TRBV6-5 and TRBJ1-3; 7 bases are shared with TRBD1. From germline, CDR1 is MNHEY and CDR2 SVGAGI. The CDR3 is 17 amino acids. V dropped 0 bases and J dropped 4; count of bases not matched to a gene: 9. The CDR3 DNA sequence: TGTGCCAGCAGTTACTCCCGGTATGGGACAGACGGAAACACCATATATTTT. This gives the protein CASSYSRYGTDGNTIYF.

The chain links TRBV6-5 to TRBJ2-7; TRBD2 might be the D (5 bases). This CDR3 comprises 14 residues. Germline CDR1 is MNHEY and CDR2 is SVGAGI. Trimming took 0 bases from V and 9 from J, leaving 15 bases between them. The CDR3 DNA is TGTGCCAGCAGTTACTCAGAGGGAAAGTTAGGGCAGTACTTC. Translating it yields CASSYSEGKLGQYF.

This clonotype was seen a few times. This rearrangement joins TRBV2 to TRBJ2-7, with a weak D call TRBD1 (6 bases). The CDR3 is made up of 12 amino acids. CDR1 SNHLY and CDR2 FYNNEI come from the germline V gene. V lost 6 bases to trimming and J lost 0 bases, with 6 bases between them. The CDR3 loop is CASRGHSYEQYF. CDR3 coding DNA: TGTGCCAGCAGGGGACACTCCTACGAGCAGTACTTC.

This clonotype was seen more than once but under ten times. This rearrangement joins TRBV12-3 or TRBV12-4 to TRBJ2-1; D gene uncertain. The V and J ends lost 5 bases and 7 bases respectively, with 6 bases between them. CDR3 length: 11 residues. The CDR3 coding sequence is TGTGCCAGCAGTGGTAGGAATGAGCAGTTCTTC. Translated: CASSGRNEQFF.

The sample holds a few counts of this clonotype. J is TRBJ2-7 and V is TRBV5-6; 11 positions agree with TRBD2. Looked up from germline, CDR1 is SGHDT and CDR2 is YYEEEE. The CDR3 runs to 16 residues. V lost 4 bases and J lost 1; bases outside the gene matches: 7. CDR3 nucleotide sequence: TGTGCCAGCAGCCCCGGGACTAGCGGTTCATCCTACGAGCAGTACTTC. This translates into CASSPGTSGSSYEQYF.

In its sample, this clonotype was seen a few times. This rearrangement joins TRBV12-3 or TRBV12-4 to TRBJ2-1; perhaps TRBD2 as D (5 bases). The length of the CDR3 is 15 residues. Trimming took off 3 bases at V and 8 bases at J, with 17 bases between the two ends. In nucleotides, the CDR3 is TGTGCCAGCAGTTTGGGCCCGGAGCGGTCCCATGAGCAGTTCTTC. Its protein is CASSLGPERSHEQFF.

The chain couples TRBV20-1 to TRBJ2-7, with D tentatively TRBD1 (5 bases). With 5 bases removed from V and 1 base from J, the gap between germline ends came to 9 bases. The V gene's germline CDR1 is DFQATT and CDR2 SNEGSKA (reference sequence). CDR3 length equals 12 residues. The CDR3 spells CSAPGQSYEQYF. Here the CDR3 DNA reads TGCAGTGCTCCAGGGCAGTCCTACGAGCAGTACTTC.

This chain links TRBV20-1 with TRBJ1-4; 10 bases are a match to TRBD1. The CDR3 runs to 17 residues. With 5 bases clipped from V and 0 bases from J, the junction kept 9 bases outside the gene matches. Germline V gives CDR1 DFQATT, CDR2 SNEGSKA (reference sequence). CDR3 region: CSAVRDRGAPTNEKLFF. CDR3 nucleotide sequence: TGCAGTGCTGTGCGGGACAGGGGAGCTCCAACTAATGAAAAACTGTTTTTT.

This clonotype was counted only a few times. The J gene is TRBJ2-6, the V gene TRBV12-3 or TRBV12-4, with no clear D. With 5 bases removed from V and 2 bases from J, the gap between germline ends came to 4 bases. The CDR3 sequence is 13 residues long. The CDR3 region is CASSITGANVLTF. In nucleotides, the CDR3 is TGTGCCAGCAGTATTACTGGGGCCAACGTCCTGACTTTC.

This clonotype has only a few counts. This chain joins TRBV28 and TRBJ2-7, with 7 bases fitting TRBD1. V gave up 6 bases and J gave up 0 bases; unmatched junction bases: 8. CDR3 size: 15 residues. Per germline, CDR1 MDHEN and CDR2 SYDVKM. For the CDR3, the DNA is TGTGCCAGCAGCCGGGGACAGCCCCTCTCCTACGAGCAGTACTTC. It codes for CASSRGQPLSYEQYF.

This clonotype was picked up a small number of times. The chain has TRBV7-8 and TRBJ2-2; the D is unclear. Trimming stripped 0 bases from V and 4 bases from J, with 6 bases between. This CDR3 region has 14 residues. The V gene's germline CDR1 is SGHVS and CDR2 FQNEAQ. CDR3 bases: TGTGCCAGCAGCTTAGCGGACGGCACCGGGGAGCTGTTTTTT. It yields the protein CASSLADGTGELFF. The full variable domain, with the rest looked up from reference TRBV7-8 and TRBJ2-2, is GAGVSQSPRYKVAKRGQDVALRCDPISGHVSLFWYQQALGQGPEFLTYFQNEAQLDKSGLPSDRFFAERPEGSVSTLKIQRTQQEDSAVYLCASSLADGTGELFFGEGSRLTVL.